These T cell receptor beta chains were read from a single sample in a study of T cell clonotyping in hematopoietic cell transplantation. The repertoire was sequenced with immunoSEQ multiplex PCR; TCRdb's copy has only in-frame clones and lacks some. The sample lists about 41,000 clones; around 85% were seen once. The sequences come from peripheral blood mononuclear cells, collected before stem cell transplant. Receptors originate from a man aged 55-75 years with acute myeloid leukemia. Some clones in this sample may be carry-over from other donors' samples. CDR3s leave out the opening cysteine and the closing phenylalanine or tryptophan.

V gene	J gene	CDR3 protein
TRBV5-8	TRBJ1-4	ASSLSGLTGSYEKLF
TRBV5-1	TRBJ2-2	ASSRAGAGANTGELF
TRBV23-1	TRBJ2-3	ARGPATDTQY
TRBV10-3	TRBJ1-1	AISNIGLDTEAF
TRBV2	TRBJ1-5	ASIRDRGNQPQH
TRBV7-8	TRBJ1-5	ASSPGGRQPQH
TRBV30	TRBJ1-1	AWDVGQMKGGTEAF
TRBV7-2	TRBJ2-5	ASSLVPASQETQY
TRBV30	TRBJ1-2	AWSRDRGYT
TRBV30	TRBJ1-2	AWTLPGQGAFGYT
TRBV5-8	TRBJ2-7	ASSLAGGRLYEQY
TRBV28	-	ASSAPDRGYEQY
TRBV4-3	TRBJ1-5	ASSQVSGPGNQPQH
TRBV27	TRBJ1-2	ASSLSQGTGGYT
TRBV27	TRBJ2-2	ASSNDGDRELF
TRBV11-2	TRBJ1-6	ASSSGGVYRGMDNSPLH
TRBV9	TRBJ2-7	ASSVDGDISYEQY
TRBV13	TRBJ1-5	ASSRDRGSQPQH
TRBV5-4	TRBJ2-2	AVQGALTGELF
TRBV11-2	TRBJ1-2	ASTSGSYGYT
TRBV11-2	TRBJ2-5	ASSLAVEETQY
TRBV4-1	TRBJ1-5	ASSQLQGYIGNQPQH
TRBV11-3	TRBJ1-3	ASSIQGENTIY
TRBV7-3	TRBJ2-3	ASSLRVLGGGTDTQY
TRBV19	TRBJ1-4	ASSAGRWGEKLF
TRBV9	TRBJ2-3	ASSKGQSTDTQY
TRBV7-2	TRBJ2-7	ASSFRGTYEQY
TRBV6-6	TRBJ1-1	ASSQRWGEAF
TRBV14	TRBJ2-7	ASSQIGTVGYEQY
TRBV28	TRBJ1-1	ASSLASGAQLMNTEAF
TRBV7-8	TRBJ1-3	ASSPILGQNGVKGNTIY
TRBV20-1	TRBJ2-5	RATGGETQY
TRBV7-6	TRBJ2-5	ASRTSGGETQY
TRBV27	TRBJ1-2	ASSFLDRLRNYGYT
TRBV19	TRBJ1-1	ASSSAGPYR
TRBV7-6	TRBJ2-5	ASSLATVETQY
TRBV4-1	TRBJ1-5	ASSQGRDQPQH
TRBV10-3	TRBJ1-2	AISVTGDGYT
TRBV29-1	TRBJ2-2	SVEEGHRTGGLF
TRBV28	TRBJ1-1	ASWSRTKAF
TRBV2	TRBJ1-4	ASSPDRAANEKLF
TRBV7-8	TRBJ2-1	ASSFHRGLFYNEQF
TRBV18	-	ASSPLLPGQGSHEQY
TRBV11-3	TRBJ2-3	ASRVRGGDTQY
TRBV2	TRBJ1-5	ASNEEQVHQPQH
TRBV5-1	TRBJ1-2	ASSFDRGEDYGYT
TRBV7-9	TRBJ2-3	ASSLGGTVKTDTQY
TRBV28	TRBJ1-2	ASRPGHRYGYT